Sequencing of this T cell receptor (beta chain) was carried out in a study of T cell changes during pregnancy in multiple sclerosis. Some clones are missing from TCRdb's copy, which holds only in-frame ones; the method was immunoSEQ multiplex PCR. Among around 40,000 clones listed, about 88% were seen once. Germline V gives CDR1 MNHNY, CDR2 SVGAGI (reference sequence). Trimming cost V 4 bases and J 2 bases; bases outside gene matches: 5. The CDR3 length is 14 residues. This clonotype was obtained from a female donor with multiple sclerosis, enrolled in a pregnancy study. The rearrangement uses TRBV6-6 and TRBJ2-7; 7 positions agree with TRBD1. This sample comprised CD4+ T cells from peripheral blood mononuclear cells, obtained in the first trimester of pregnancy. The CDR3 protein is CASSSRQGPYEQYF. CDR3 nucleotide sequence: TGTGCCAGCAGTTCCCGACAGGGACCCTACGAGCAGTACTTC.